This T cell receptor beta chain was captured in a study of blood T cell repertoires in COVID-19. Study-wide context: Specimens from acute and convalescent COVID-19 originated in the United States, Italy and Spain. T cells, B-cell-depleted T cells, or PBMCs supplied cDNA or gDNA.

The V end lost 7 bases, the J end lost 6 bases, and 15 bases lay between the germline ends. The V gene's germline CDR1 is MDHEN and CDR2 SYDVKM. The CDR3 extends over 13 amino acids. Original analysis: How many nucleated cells were present was estimated from reference gene primer amplification. Only in-frame clones appear in the TCRdb table, and some are missing; sequencing was by immunoSEQ multiplex PCR. V and J calls and clone size are given by that table; D and trimming were obtained from the DNA. The sample carries 88,000 or so clones, around 79% recorded once. What was sequenced was peripheral blood. The rearrangement uses TRBV28 and TRBJ1-2; D gene unclear. The sequence was collected from a human donor in a cohort sampled during active COVID-19. CDR3 sequence (DNA): TGTGCCAGCACAGTGCAGGAACTGGATGGCTACACCTTC. Translating it yields CASTVQELDGYTF.